These T cell receptor beta chains were read from a single sample in a study of cytomegalovirus exposure and HLA in healthy donors. Produced via immunoSEQ multiplex PCR; TCRdb's table is partial and in-frame only. The sample lists some 150,000 clones, over 60% seen once, with 3% in the top ten. Sequences were obtained from PBMCs. These receptors were obtained from a man between 40 and 49 years old in good health and CMV-seropositive. Both conserved end residues are part of each CDR3. The D gene is left open where the match is weak. For some rows the clone size is stated as once, few or many, or as a class when expanded; others skip it.

V: TRBV7-9; size: NA; D: NA; J: TRBJ2-1; DNA: TGTGCCAGCAGCTTAGTGTCAGGAGGCGGGCAGTTCTTC; CDR3: CASSLVSGGGQFF
V: TRBV9; size: NA; D: NA; J: TRBJ1-5; DNA: TGTGCCAGCAGCGCCCAGGACAATCAGCCCCAGCATTTT; CDR3: CASSAQDNQPQHF
V: TRBV6-5; size: NA; D: NA; J: TRBJ2-3; DNA: TGTGCCAGCAGTTCCTATGGTACGGGAGCAGATACGCAGTATTTT; CDR3: CASSSYGTGADTQYF
V: TRBV2; size: NA; D: NA; J: TRBJ1-5; DNA: TGTGCCAGCAGTGAAGGGCAGGGGAGCAATCAGCCCCAGCATTTT; CDR3: CASSEGQGSNQPQHF
V: TRBV27; size: NA; D: NA; J: TRBJ1-4; DNA: TGTGCCAGCAGTTTAGTCACCTGGCGGGCTGGGGAAAAACTGTTTTTT; CDR3: CASSLVTWRAGEKLFF
V: TRBV28; size: NA; D: TRBD1; J: TRBJ1-2; DNA: TGTGCCAGCAGTGTGACAGGGGAGGGCTACACCTTC; CDR3: CASSVTGEGYTF
V: TRBV7-9; size: NA; D: NA; J: TRBJ2-7; DNA: TGTGCCAGCAGCCTGCAGGGGACGGGCGACGAGCAGTACTTC; CDR3: CASSLQGTGDEQYF
V: TRBV5-6; size: NA; D: NA; J: TRBJ2-3; DNA: TGTGCCAGCAGCTGGGGCGGCACAGATACGCAGTATTTT; CDR3: CASSWGGTDTQYF
V: TRBV9; size: NA; D: NA; J: TRBJ2-3; DNA: TGTGCCAGCAGCGTAAGTGTCACTCGCACAGATACGCAGTATTTT; CDR3: CASSVSVTRTDTQYF
V: TRBV6-1; size: NA; D: NA; J: TRBJ2-3; DNA: TGTGCCAGCAGTGAAACCCTGGGGGGGGCCGGCACAGATACGCAGTATTTT; CDR3: CASSETLGGAGTDTQYF
V: TRBV6-5; size: NA; D: TRBD1; J: TRBJ2-7; DNA: TGTGCCAGCAGTTCCCGGGACAGGGGAACCTACGAGCAGTACTTC; CDR3: CASSSRDRGTYEQYF
V: TRBV29-1; size: few; D: TRBD2; J: TRBJ2-3; DNA: TGCAGCGGGGGCGGGGGAGAGGTCACAGATACGCAGTATTTT; CDR3: CSGGGGEVTDTQYF
V: TRBV6-5; size: NA; D: TRBD1; J: TRBJ2-7; DNA: TGTGCCAGCAGCTCTCTTGGACAGGGGTACGAGCAGTACTTC; CDR3: CASSSLGQGYEQYF
V: TRBV6-1; size: NA; D: TRBD2; J: TRBJ2-7; DNA: TGTGCCAGCAGTGAACACCAAGCGGGAGGCGAGGAGTACTTC; CDR3: CASSEHQAGGEEYF
V: TRBV27; size: NA; D: NA; J: TRBJ2-3; DNA: TGTGCCAGCAGTCTAAAACGAAGCACAGATACGCAGTATTTT; CDR3: CASSLKRSTDTQYF
V: TRBV7-2; size: NA; D: TRBD1; J: TRBJ1-4; DNA: TGTGCCAGCAGCTCGGACAGGGGGCCTGGGAAACTGTTTTTT; CDR3: CASSSDRGPGKLFF
V: TRBV13; size: NA; D: NA; J: TRBJ2-3; DNA: TGTGCCAGCAGCTTAGCGGGAGTTAAAGATACGCAGTATTTT; CDR3: CASSLAGVKDTQYF
V: TRBV10-3; size: NA; D: NA; J: TRBJ2-1; DNA: TGTGCCATCTCAGCGACTAGTTGGGAGCAGTTCTTC; CDR3: CAISATSWEQFF
V: TRBV5-1; size: NA; D: NA; J: TRBJ1-6; DNA: TGCGCCAGCAGCTTGGGACAGATGAATTCACCCCTCCACTTT; CDR3: CASSLGQMNSPLHF
V: TRBV19; size: NA; D: TRBD2; J: TRBJ2-3; DNA: TGTGCCAGTAGTATAACCCCGGGACTCGGGAGGGATACGCAGTATTTT; CDR3: CASSITPGLGRDTQYF
V: TRBV30; size: NA; D: NA; J: TRBJ1-5; DNA: TGTGCCTGGAGTAGGGGGGGCGATCAGCCCCAGCATTTT; CDR3: CAWSRGGDQPQHF
V: TRBV7-9; size: NA; D: NA; J: TRBJ1-1; DNA: TGTTCCAGCAGCTTGGCGGGGGCTGAAAACACTGAAGCTTTCTTT; CDR3: CSSSLAGAENTEAFF
V: TRBV28; size: NA; D: TRBD1; J: TRBJ1-2; DNA: TGTGCCAGCAGCCAGACCACAAAGGGGGCGAGAGGTGGCTACACCTTC; CDR3: CASSQTTKGARGGYTF
V: TRBV5-1; size: NA; D: NA; J: TRBJ1-2; DNA: TGCGCCAGCAGCTTGCAAGCCAACTATGGCTACACCTTC; CDR3: CASSLQANYGYTF
V: TRBV7-9; size: NA; D: NA; J: TRBJ1-3; DNA: TGTTCCAGCAGCTCCCGGGACACCATATATTTT; CDR3: CSSSSRDTIYF
V: TRBV7-9; size: NA; D: NA; J: TRBJ2-1; DNA: TGTGCCAGCAGCTTAGGAAGGGAGAGTCCCTACAATGAGCAGTTCTTC; CDR3: CASSLGRESPYNEQFF
V: TRBV4-2; size: NA; D: TRBD1; J: TRBJ2-3; DNA: TGTGCCAGCAAAGGGACAGAATATTCTACAGATACGCAGTATTTT; CDR3: CASKGTEYSTDTQYF
V: TRBV5-1; size: few; D: NA; J: TRBJ2-7; DNA: TGCGCCAGCAGCCAGGGTAATATCGCCTACGAGCAGTACTTC; CDR3: CASSQGNIAYEQYF
V: TRBV5-6; size: few; D: TRBD1; J: TRBJ1-2; DNA: TGTGCCAGCAGACAGGGGAGTAACTATGGCTACACCTTC; CDR3: CASRQGSNYGYTF
V: TRBV19; size: NA; D: TRBD2; J: TRBJ2-7; DNA: TGTGCCAGTAGTATAGAACTCGGGACTAGCGGGTATACCTACGAGCAGTACTTC; CDR3: CASSIELGTSGYTYEQYF
V: TRBV6-1; size: few; D: NA; J: TRBJ1-1; DNA: TGTGCCAGCAGTGACCTCCCGGGGGAGGCTGAAGCTTTCTTT; CDR3: CASSDLPGEAEAFF
V: TRBV28; size: NA; D: NA; J: TRBJ2-7; DNA: TGTGCCAGCAGCGGGGCCTACGAGCAGTACTTC; CDR3: CASSGAYEQYF
V: TRBV6-6; size: few; D: TRBD1; J: TRBJ1-5; DNA: TGTGCCAGCAGTAACGCGGGACAGGGATTAAGGCAGCCCCAGCATTTT; CDR3: CASSNAGQGLRQPQHF
V: TRBV6-5; size: once; D: TRBD2; J: TRBJ2-1; DNA: TGTGCCAGCACGACTAGCGGGTACAATGAGCAGTTCTTC; CDR3: CASTTSGYNEQFF
V: TRBV19; size: NA; D: NA; J: TRBJ1-1; DNA: TGTGCCAGTAAAAAGGGGGGGACGGAGGGCACTGAAGCTTTCTTT; CDR3: CASKKGGTEGTEAFF
V: TRBV13; size: NA; D: TRBD2; J: TRBJ2-3; DNA: TGTGCCAGCAGCCGCGGACTAGCGGGAGGGCGAAGCACAGATACGCAGTATTTT; CDR3: CASSRGLAGGRSTDTQYF
V: TRBV6-1; size: few; D: TRBD1; J: TRBJ2-7; DNA: TGTGCCAGCAGTGAAGGACAGGGCGCCTACGAGCAGTACTTC; CDR3: CASSEGQGAYEQYF
V: TRBV5-5; size: NA; D: NA; J: TRBJ2-7; DNA: TGTGCCAGCAGCAGCGGTGGGGGGATCAGCTACGAGCAGTACTTC; CDR3: CASSSGGGISYEQYF
V: TRBV7-7; size: NA; D: NA; J: TRBJ2-5; DNA: TGTGCCAGCAGCTTAGAGGGGGAGCTCGTGGATGAGACCCAGTACTTC; CDR3: CASSLEGELVDETQYF
V: TRBV7-9; size: NA; D: TRBD1; J: TRBJ2-2; DNA: TGTGCCAGCAGCCAAAGACAGGGGGCATCCGGGGAGCTGTTTTTT; CDR3: CASSQRQGASGELFF
V: TRBV4-2; size: NA; D: NA; J: TRBJ1-1; DNA: TGTGCCAGCAGCCGTACCGGGACACAGAACACTGAAGCTTTCTTT; CDR3: CASSRTGTQNTEAFF
V: TRBV13; size: NA; D: NA; J: TRBJ2-7; DNA: TGTGCCAGCAGCTGGGCGCTGGGCGAGCAGTACTTC; CDR3: CASSWALGEQYF